This T cell receptor beta chain is drawn from a study of T cell responses to AZD1222 COVID-19 vaccine. Germline lookup yields CDR1 SGDLS and CDR2 YYNGEE. The CDR3 has 14 amino acids. V was cut by 2 bases and J by 4 bases, with 13 bases left in between. On this clone itself: Its antigen is unidentified.

Pooled samples include second doses given at about 4 or 12 weeks. General study points: CD4 TCRs associated with vaccination spanned spike, dominating at 160-218 and 743-854. Only after the peak T cell response were repertoires sampled. Rises in breadth and depth of Spike-specific TCRs came after two AZD1222 doses.

Profiling relied on immunoSEQ multiplex PCR, and the TCRdb table lists in-frame clones only, not all of them. Of 100,000 to 120,000 clones listed, 85% to 90% are singletons. The TCR originated in an adult who received the AZD1222 COVID-19 vaccine. The chain recombines TRBV9 with TRBJ2-7; maybe TRBD1 (6 bases). The sample consisted of peripheral blood, taken 28 days after the second AZD1222 dose. DNA of the CDR3: TGTGCCAGCAGCGTGGGACACCTCCTTTACGAGCAGTACTTC. It yields the protein CASSVGHLLYEQYF. Filled out from reference TRBV9 and TRBJ2-7, the complete variable domain reads DSGVTQTPKHLITATGQRVTLRCSPRSGDLSVYWYQQSLDQGLQFLIQYYNGEERAKGNILERFSAQQFPDLHSELNLSSLELGDSALYFCASSVGHLLYEQYFGPGTRLTVT.